This TCR beta chain is drawn from a study of tumor-infiltrating lymphocytes in primary liver carcinoma. Study-wide findings and caveats: Lower overlap was observed for tumor-adjacent and tumor-blood pairs relative to tumor region pairs. There was no comparison of CD4+ and CD8+ repertoires, as samples were bulk unsorted.

A constant-region primer primed TCR beta cDNA synthesis from 450 to 550 ng of total RNA. Three nested multiplex PCR rounds, a slightly modified ARM-PCR, produced the libraries for TCR beta. TCRdb passed the multiplex PCR reads through MiXCR, listing each CDR3 protein once. The repertoire holds about 320,000 distinct CDR3 sequences, with approximately 65% as singletons. This clonotype was detected ten times or more. Its matching antigen is unknown. The source of the blood RNA was unsorted whole blood, and germline DNA was extracted as well. In advance of surgery, roughly 4 milliliters of peripheral blood were collected. This TCR was sampled from a man aged 35 to 55 with primary liver carcinoma and hepatitis B virus infection. The sequencing input was peripheral blood.

As DNA, the CDR3 is TGTGCCAGCAGTTACTCGGAGGGTATTGGTGACACCTTC. Translated: CASSYSEGIGDTF. The V call is TRBV6-2 or TRBV6-3, the J call TRBJ1-2; no definite D call. CDR1 MNHEY and CDR2 SVGEGT come from the germline V gene. Trimming left V 0 bases short and J 12 bases short, with 14 bases between. CDR3 length: 13 residues.